The 4 T cell receptor beta chains in this list originate from one sample, sequenced in a study of T-cell memory formation after mild COVID-19. TCRdb reanalysed the 5' RACE reads using MiXCR and keeps one entry per CDR3 protein. The sample contains hundreds of thousands of distinct CDR3 sequences, about a sixth of which appear only once. Source material: PBMCs or a T cell subset sorted from them (not recorded which). The source of these receptors is an adult woman who had mild COVID-19 (a few samples of this study predate the infection). Cell type and time point are not known.

This clonotype was detected only a few times. The chain links TRBV18 to TRBJ2-7; D is perhaps TRBD1 (6 bases). Per the germline V gene, CDR1 is KGHSH and CDR2 is LQKENI. Trimming took 1 base from V and 4 from J, leaving 11 bases between them. The CDR3 extends over 14 amino acids. CDR3 DNA sequence: TGTGCCAGCTCACCACAAGGGGGAATATACGAGCAGTACTTC. The encoded protein is CASSPQGGIYEQYF.

The chain is built from TRBV5-1 and TRBJ2-7, with D possibly matching TRBD1 (5 bases). Trimming removed 5 bases at V and 5 bases at J, with 17 bases between. CDR1 is SGHRS and CDR2 is YFSETQ in the germline V gene. The CDR3 spans 14 residues. The CDR3 DNA follows: TGCGCCAGCAGTTCCAGGGCAGGCGGCGACGAGCAGTACTTC. Translating gives CASSSRAGGDEQYF. Combining the CDR3 with reference TRBV5-1 and TRBJ2-7 gives the whole variable domain KAGVTQTPRYLIKTRGQQVTLSCSPISGHRSVSWYQQTPGQGLQFLFEYFSETQRNKGNFPGRFSGRQFSNSRSEMNVSTLELGDSALYLCASSSRAGGDEQYFGPGTRLTVT.

The V call is TRBV24-1, the J call TRBJ1-2, with D unresolved. Looked up from germline, CDR1 is KGHDR and CDR2 is SFDVKD. The V gene lost 7 bases and the J gene lost 4 bases, with 6 bases spanning the gap. The CDR3 is 11 residues long. The CDR3 DNA reads TGTGCCACCAGCGCCGGCTATGGCTACACCTTC. It translates to CATSAGYGYTF.

This clonotype was counted only a few times. This chain connects TRBV29-1 to TRBJ2-7, with 11 bases lining up with TRBD1. The CDR3 contains 13 residues. The V gene's germline CDR1 is SQVTM and CDR2 ANQGSEA. V was clipped by 7 bases and J by 6 bases; unmatched bases: 8. CDR3 amino acids: CSADAGTGGEQYF. CDR3 nucleotides: TGCAGCGCTGATGCCGGGACAGGGGGCGAGCAGTACTTC.